This entry is about one T cell receptor (beta chain). These data originate in a study of technical replicates of blood from a few donors. Germline loops: CDR1 SGHAT, CDR2 FQNNGV. Trimming took off 4 bases at V and 8 bases at J, with 9 bases between the two ends. CDR3 length: 12 amino acids. Sequencing was performed with immunoSEQ multiplex PCR; in TCRdb, only in-frame clones are kept and a portion is missing. Here the sample spans tens of thousands of clones, around 94% being singletons. V and J are TRBV11-2 and TRBJ2-1; TRBD1 might be the D (5 bases). The sample consisted of T cells isolated from PBMCs. The TCR comes from a human donor in good health. CDR3 nucleotides: TGTGCCAGCAGCTCCCCCAGGGATGAGCAGTTCTTC. Its translation is CASSSPRDEQFF.